One and the same sample provided the 6 T cell receptor beta chains below, sequenced in a study of T cell responses to AZD1222 COVID-19 vaccine. Some clones are missing from TCRdb's copy, which holds only in-frame ones; the method was immunoSEQ multiplex PCR. The sample lists some 140,000 clones, about 90% occurring once. The sample in question was peripheral blood, obtained on day 0 of AZD1222 vaccination. These receptors all stem from an adult in good health.

The V gene is TRBV15, the J gene TRBJ2-1; the D gene is possibly TRBD2 (5 bases). Per the germline V gene, CDR1 is LNHNV and CDR2 is YYDKDF (reference sequence). This CDR3 spans 15 amino acids. Trimming took off 3 bases at V and 5 bases at J, with 14 bases between the two ends. The CDR3: CATSSGTFGDNEQFF. The CDR3 DNA is TGTGCCACCAGCAGCGGTACATTCGGGGACAATGAGCAGTTCTTC. The complete variable domain, with remaining parts taken from reference TRBV15 and TRBJ2-1, reads DAMVIQNPRYQVTQFGKPVTLSCSQTLNHNVMYWYQQKSSQAPKLLFHYYDKDFNNEADTPDNFQSRRPNTSFCFLDIRSPGLGDTAMYLCATSSGTFGDNEQFFGPGTRLTVL.

The V gene is TRBV6-5, the J gene TRBJ1-5; D is undetermined. The CDR3 loop spans 15 amino acids. Trimming removed 0 bases from V and 7 bases from J, with 13 bases in between. Germline V CDR1 and CDR2: MNHEY, SVGAGI. The CDR3 loop reads CASSYSMATDQPQHF. The CDR3 nucleotides are TGTGCCAGCAGTTACTCTATGGCGACGGACCAGCCCCAGCATTTT.

The chain links TRBV7-9 to TRBJ1-1, with D unresolved. CDR3 length equals 12 residues. The germline V gene has CDR1 SEHNR and CDR2 FQNEAQ (reference sequence). The ends were cut back, 1 base at V and 7 bases at J, with 7 bases in the middle. CDR3 amino acids: CASSLGRFEAFF. CDR3 in DNA: TGTGCCAGCAGCTTAGGACGGTTTGAAGCTTTCTTT.

This clone was observed a handful of times. The chain joins TRBV30 to TRBJ2-1; D call uncertain. Germline-derived CDR1 and CDR2 are GTSNPN and SVGIG (reference sequence). Trimming removed 3 bases at V and 3 bases at J, with 6 bases between. This CDR3 contains 12 residues. CDR3 bases: TGTGCCTGGAGGGGCAACTACAATGAGCAGTTCTTC. Translating gives CAWRGNYNEQFF.

This chain connects TRBV7-9 to TRBJ2-7; 10 positions agree with TRBD1. The CDR3 totals 13 residues. Germline lookup yields CDR1 SEHNR and CDR2 FQNEAQ (reference sequence). V was pared by 5 bases and J by 2 bases, with 0 bases of the junction left unmatched. The CDR3 bases are TGTGCCAGCAGCGACAGGGGGCCCTACGAGCAGTACTTC. It codes for CASSDRGPYEQYF.

The rearrangement links TRBV6-5 to TRBJ1-1; the D is unclear. CDR1 MNHEY and CDR2 SVGAGI come from the germline V gene. V lost 3 bases to trimming and J lost 4 bases, with 9 bases between them. The length of the CDR3 is 13 residues. The CDR3 DNA follows: TGTGCCAGCAGTTATCAAAGAGGCACTGAAGCTTTCTTT. Protein product: CASSYQRGTEAFF.